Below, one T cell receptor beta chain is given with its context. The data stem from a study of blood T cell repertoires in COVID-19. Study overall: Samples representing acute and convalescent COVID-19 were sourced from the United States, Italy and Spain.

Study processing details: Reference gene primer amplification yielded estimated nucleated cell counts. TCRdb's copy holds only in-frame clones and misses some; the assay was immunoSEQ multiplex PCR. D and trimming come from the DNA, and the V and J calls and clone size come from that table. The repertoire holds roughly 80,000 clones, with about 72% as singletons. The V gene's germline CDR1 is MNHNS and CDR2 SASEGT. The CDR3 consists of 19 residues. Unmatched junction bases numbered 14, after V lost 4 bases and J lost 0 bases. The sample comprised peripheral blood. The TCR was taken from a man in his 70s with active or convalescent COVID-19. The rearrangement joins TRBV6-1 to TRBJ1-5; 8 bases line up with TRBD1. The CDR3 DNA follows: TGTGCCAGCAGTGTCAAAGCGGGGACAGGTCTCTATAGCAATCAGCCCCAGCATTTT. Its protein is CASSVKAGTGLYSNQPQHF.